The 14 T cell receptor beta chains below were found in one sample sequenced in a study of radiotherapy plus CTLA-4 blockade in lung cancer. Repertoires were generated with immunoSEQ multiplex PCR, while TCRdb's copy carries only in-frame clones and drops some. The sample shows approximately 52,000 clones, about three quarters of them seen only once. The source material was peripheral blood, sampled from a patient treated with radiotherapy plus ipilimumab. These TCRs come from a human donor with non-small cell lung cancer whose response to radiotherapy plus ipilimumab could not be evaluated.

CDR3 DNA: TGCAGCGTCGGGACTAGCGGCACAGATACGCAGTATTTT. As protein: CSVGTSGTDTQYF. V gene TRBV29-1 combines with J gene TRBJ2-3; 10 bases match TRBD2. Germline V gene sequence: CDR1 SQVTM, CDR2 ANQGSEA. V was clipped by 6 bases and J by 1 base; unmatched bases: 1. The CDR3 covers 13 residues.

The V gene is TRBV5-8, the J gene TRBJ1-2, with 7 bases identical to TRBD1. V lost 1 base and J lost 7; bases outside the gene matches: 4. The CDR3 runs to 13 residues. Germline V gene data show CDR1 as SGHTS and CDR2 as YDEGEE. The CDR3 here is CASSLRQGGGYTF. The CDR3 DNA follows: TGTGCCAGCAGCTTGAGACAGGGAGGTGGCTACACCTTC.

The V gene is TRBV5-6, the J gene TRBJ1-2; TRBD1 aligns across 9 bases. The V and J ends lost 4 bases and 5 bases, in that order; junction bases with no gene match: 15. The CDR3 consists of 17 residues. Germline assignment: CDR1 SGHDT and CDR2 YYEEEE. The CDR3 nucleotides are TGTGCCAGCAGCCAGGTTGGGACAGGGCACGGAACTTATGGCTACACCTTC. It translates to CASSQVGTGHGTYGYTF. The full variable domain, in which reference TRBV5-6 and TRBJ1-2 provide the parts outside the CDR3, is DAGVTQSPTHLIKTRGQQVTLRCSPKSGHDTVSWYQQALGQGPQFIFQYYEEEERQRGNFPDRFSGHQFPNYSSELNVNALLLGDSALYLCASSQVGTGHGTYGYTFGSGTRLTVV.

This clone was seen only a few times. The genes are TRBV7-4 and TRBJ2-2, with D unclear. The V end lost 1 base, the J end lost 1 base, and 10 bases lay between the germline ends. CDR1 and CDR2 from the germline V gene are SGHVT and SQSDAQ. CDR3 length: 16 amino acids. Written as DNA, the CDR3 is TGTGCCAGCAGCTTAGAGTGTAGAGGGAACACCGGGGAGCTGTTTTTT. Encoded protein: CASSLECRGNTGELFF.

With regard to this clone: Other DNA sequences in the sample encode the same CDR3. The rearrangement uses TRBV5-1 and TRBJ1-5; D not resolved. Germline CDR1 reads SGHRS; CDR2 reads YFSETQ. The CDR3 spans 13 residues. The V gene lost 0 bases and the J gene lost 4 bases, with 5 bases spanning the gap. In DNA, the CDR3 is TGCGCCAGCAGCTTGGACGGTAATCAGCCCCAGCATTTT. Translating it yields CASSLDGNQPQHF.

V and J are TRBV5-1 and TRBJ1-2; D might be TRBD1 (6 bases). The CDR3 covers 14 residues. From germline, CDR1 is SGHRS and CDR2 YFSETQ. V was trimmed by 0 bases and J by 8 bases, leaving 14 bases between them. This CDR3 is CASSLEGGVGGYTF. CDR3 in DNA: TGCGCCAGCAGCTTGGAAGGGGGGGTTGGCGGCTACACCTTC.

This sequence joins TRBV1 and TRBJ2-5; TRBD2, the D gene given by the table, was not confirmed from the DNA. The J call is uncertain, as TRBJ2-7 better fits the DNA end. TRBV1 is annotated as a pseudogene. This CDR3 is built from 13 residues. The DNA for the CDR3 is TGCACCAGCAGCCGGGGGAGGGGCTACGAGCAGTACTTC. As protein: CTSSRGRGYEQYF.

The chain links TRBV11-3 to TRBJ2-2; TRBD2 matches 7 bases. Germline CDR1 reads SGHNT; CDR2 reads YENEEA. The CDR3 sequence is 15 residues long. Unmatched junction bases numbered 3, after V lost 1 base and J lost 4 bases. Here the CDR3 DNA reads TGTGCCAGCAGCTTAGGGCGGGGGTCCACCGGGGAGCTGTTTTTT. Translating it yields CASSLGRGSTGELFF. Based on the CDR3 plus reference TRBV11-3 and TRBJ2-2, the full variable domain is EAGVVQSPRYKIIEKKQPVAFWCNPISGHNTLYWYLQNLGQGPELLIRYENEEAVDDSQLPKDRFSAERLKGVDSTLKIQPAELGDSAVYLCASSLGRGSTGELFFGEGSRLTVL.

Written as DNA, the CDR3 is TGCGCCAGCAGTCCCCCCGACAGGGGTGAGTACGAGCAGTACTTC. Translated: CASSPPDRGEYEQYF. The chain couples TRBV10-2 to TRBJ2-7; 8 bases are a match to TRBD1. With V trimmed by 5 bases and J by 4 bases, 10 bases remained unmatched. CDR1 WSHSY and CDR2 SAAADI come from the germline V gene. This CDR3 contains 15 residues.

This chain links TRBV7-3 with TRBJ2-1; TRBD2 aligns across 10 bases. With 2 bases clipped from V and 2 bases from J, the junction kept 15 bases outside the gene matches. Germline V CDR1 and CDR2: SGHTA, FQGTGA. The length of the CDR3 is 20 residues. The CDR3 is CASSLSVAGGLGSAYNEQFF. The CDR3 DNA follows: TGTGCCAGCAGCTTATCCGTAGCGGGAGGTCTTGGTTCTGCCTACAATGAGCAGTTCTTC.

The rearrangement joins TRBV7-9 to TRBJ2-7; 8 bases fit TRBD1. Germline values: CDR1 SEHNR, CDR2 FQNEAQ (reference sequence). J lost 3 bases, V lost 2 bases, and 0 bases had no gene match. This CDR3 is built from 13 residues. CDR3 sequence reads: CASSLTGGYEQYF. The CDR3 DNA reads TGTGCCAGCAGCTTAACAGGGGGCTACGAGCAGTACTTC.

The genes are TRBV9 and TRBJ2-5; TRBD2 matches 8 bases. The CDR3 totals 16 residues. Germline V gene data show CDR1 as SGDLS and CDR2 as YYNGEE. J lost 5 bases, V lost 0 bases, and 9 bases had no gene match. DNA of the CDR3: TGTGCCAGCAGCGTAGATGCCTTGGGACTAGGTGAGACCCAGTACTTC. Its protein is CASSVDALGLGETQYF.

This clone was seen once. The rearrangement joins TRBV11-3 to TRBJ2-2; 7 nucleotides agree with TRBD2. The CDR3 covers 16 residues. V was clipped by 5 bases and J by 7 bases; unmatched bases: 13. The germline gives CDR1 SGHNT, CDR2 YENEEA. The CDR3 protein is CASSLRGGARGGELFF. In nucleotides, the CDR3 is TGTGCCAGCAGCCTAAGGGGAGGGGCCCGGGGCGGGGAGCTGTTTTTT.

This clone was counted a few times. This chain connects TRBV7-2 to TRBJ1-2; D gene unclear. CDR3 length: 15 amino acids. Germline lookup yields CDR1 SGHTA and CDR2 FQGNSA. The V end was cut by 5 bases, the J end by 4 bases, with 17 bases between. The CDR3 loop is CASSPRALGSYGYTF. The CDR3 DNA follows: TGTGCCAGCAGCCCGAGGGCCCTCGGGAGCTATGGCTACACCTTC.